This T cell receptor (beta chain) was observed in a study of CD8+ T cells in alopecia areata. Treatment reported: oral pan-JAK inhibitor, 5-10 mg twice daily. The table lists this clone with a few counts. Germline V lookup: CDR1 GTSNPN, CDR2 SVGIG (reference sequence). This CDR3 comprises 15 residues. Extracted RNA was reverse transcribed into cDNA, the sequencing template. Some clones are missing from TCRdb's copy, which holds only in-frame ones; the method was immunoSEQ multiplex PCR. The repertoire consists of 110,000 to 150,000 clones, with 45% to 60% occurring once and the leading ten covering about 15%.

This sample comprised CD8+ T cells sorted from blood, obtained at week 4, from a patient treated with tofacitinib. The V and J genes are TRBV30 and TRBJ2-1; 8 positions agree with TRBD2. The clonotype was recovered from a human donor with alopecia areata. CDR3 coding DNA: TGTGCTGGACGGGTAGCGGGGAGCTCCTACAATGAGCAGTTCTTC. It translates to CAGRVAGSSYNEQFF.